The 26 T cell receptor beta chains below come from one sample, sequenced in a study of long-term antiretroviral therapy in people with HIV. Assay version v3.0 of immunoSEQ was used, and it was run at survey level. The protocol was immunoSEQ multiplex PCR, while the TCRdb copy is restricted to in-frame clones and leaves out a portion. The sample yields under 35,000 clones, about 85% seen once. Specimen: unsorted PBMCs, collected 1.1 years after starting antiretroviral therapy. These receptors were collected from a man between 18 and 29 years old with HIV.

The chain is built from TRBV28 and TRBJ2-1, with D maybe TRBD2 (6 bases). The germline V and J ends were trimmed by 3 bases and 10 bases, with 16 bases remaining between them. Germline-derived CDR1 and CDR2 are MDHEN and SYDVKM. The CDR3 runs to 14 residues. The CDR3: CASSFSGLSREQFF. CDR3 DNA: TGTGCCAGCAGTTTCTCGGGACTGTCTAGGGAGCAGTTCTTC. Drawing the rest from reference TRBV28 and TRBJ2-1, the complete variable domain is DVKVTQSSRYLVKRTGEKVFLECVQDMDHENMFWYRQDPGLGLRLIYFSYDVKMKEKGDIPEGYSVSREKKERFSLILESASTNQTSMYLCASSFSGLSREQFFGPGTRLTVL.

The CDR3 DNA sequence: TGTGCCAGCAGCTTCACAGTTAATGAAAAACTGTTTTTT. Translating gives CASSFTVNEKLFF. The chain recombines TRBV7-2 with TRBJ1-4; no firm D call. This CDR3 comprises 13 residues. Germline V gene lookup returns CDR1 SGHTA and CDR2 FQGNSA. Trimming took off 3 bases at V and 4 bases at J, with 6 bases between the two ends. The full variable domain, its missing parts supplied by reference TRBV7-2 and TRBJ1-4, is GAGVSQSPSNKVTEKGKDVELRCDPISGHTALYWYRQSLGQGLEFLIYFQGNSAPDKSGLPSDRFSAERTGGSVSTLTIQRTQQEDSAVYLCASSFTVNEKLFFGSGTQLSVL.

The rearrangement uses TRBV19 and TRBJ2-3; 9 bases map to TRBD2. Per germline, CDR1 LNHDA and CDR2 SQIVND (reference sequence). This CDR3 has 17 amino acids. V was pared by 2 bases and J by 5 bases, with 11 bases of the junction left unmatched. The CDR3 here is CASSITRGRARGDTQYF. As DNA, the CDR3 is TGTGCCAGTAGTATAACCCGCGGGAGGGCGCGGGGAGATACGCAGTATTTT.

This chain uses TRBV28 with TRBJ1-2; the match to TRBD1 covers 8 bases. CDR1 and CDR2 from the germline V gene are MDHEN and SYDVKM. J lost 6 bases, V lost 6 bases, and 3 bases had no gene match. The CDR3 totals 12 residues. The CDR3 region is CASSYRGNGYTF. CDR3 coding DNA: TGTGCCAGCAGCTACAGGGGGAATGGCTACACCTTC.

This clone has a single count. This sequence joins TRBV2 and TRBJ2-3; D is unclear. V lost 2 bases and J 5 bases, leaving 8 bases between the germline ends. The CDR3 length is 13 residues. Germline-derived CDR1 and CDR2 are SNHLY and FYNNEI. DNA of the CDR3: TGTGCCAGCAGTGAATTAAAAAGAGATACGCAGTATTTT. Translated, it gives CASSELKRDTQYF.

This clone came up a few times. The genes are TRBV28 and TRBJ2-1; 9 positions match TRBD2. CDR1 and CDR2 from the germline V gene are MDHEN and SYDVKM. Trimming cost V 10 bases and J 2 bases; bases outside gene matches: 3. The CDR3 has 13 residues. In DNA, the CDR3 is TGTGCCACCGCTAGCGGGACCTACAATGAGCAGTTCTTC. It codes for CATASGTYNEQFF.

CDR3 sequence reads: CASSKTSGTDTQYF. The CDR3 bases are TGTGCCAGCAGCAAAACTAGCGGCACAGATACGCAGTATTTT. The V and J genes are TRBV7-3 and TRBJ2-3; TRBD2 matches at 7 bases. This CDR3 is built from 14 residues. Trimming took 5 bases from V and 1 from J; bases not matched to a gene: 3. Germline loops: CDR1 SGHTA, CDR2 FQGTGA.

This chain uses TRBV5-6 with TRBJ1-4; tentatively, D is TRBD1 (6 bases). Germline values: CDR1 SGHDT, CDR2 YYEEEE. The CDR3 consists of 15 residues. Trimming shortened V by 4 bases and J by 8 bases, and 18 bases separated the two germline ends. The DNA of the CDR3 is TGTGCCAGCAGCCCAGGTGGGGGGCTGGGGGAAAAACTGTTTTTT. This sequence encodes CASSPGGGLGEKLFF.

This clone is a singleton in its sample. V usage is TRBV7-8 and J usage is TRBJ2-1, with 11 bases fitting TRBD2. The CDR3 extends over 18 amino acids. V shed 2 bases and J 0 bases; nucleotides not matched to a gene: 6. The germline V gene encodes CDR1 SGHVS and CDR2 FQNEAQ. CDR3 amino acids: CASSLIPTSGSSYNEQFF. DNA for the CDR3: TGTGCCAGCAGCTTAATCCCCACTAGCGGGAGCTCCTACAATGAGCAGTTCTTC. Full variable domain (missing parts from reference TRBV7-8 and TRBJ2-1): GAGVSQSPRYKVAKRGQDVALRCDPISGHVSLFWYQQALGQGPEFLTYFQNEAQLDKSGLPSDRFFAERPEGSVSTLKIQRTQQEDSAVYLCASSLIPTSGSSYNEQFFGPGTRLTVL.

The chain couples TRBV7-6 to TRBJ1-2, with a weak D call TRBD1 (6 bases). The CDR3 sequence is 14 residues long. CDR1 is SGHVS and CDR2 is FNYEAQ in the germline V gene. V was clipped by 4 bases and J by 4 bases, with 13 bases between them. This CDR3 reads CASSSSGQLYGYTF. CDR3 nucleotide sequence: TGTGCCAGCAGCTCGTCAGGACAGCTCTATGGCTACACCTTC.

The genes are TRBV28 and TRBJ1-5; possible D gene TRBD1, 5 bases. The CDR3 covers 15 residues. Germline CDR1 reads MDHEN; CDR2 reads SYDVKM. V was trimmed by 5 bases and J by 11 bases, leaving 22 bases between them. The CDR3 sequence: CASSLGPALESAQHF. CDR3 DNA sequence: TGTGCCAGCAGTCTGGGGCCGGCCTTAGAGTCGGCCCAGCATTTT.

The chain has TRBV7-2 and TRBJ2-2; 9 nucleotides align to TRBD1. The germline gives CDR1 SGHTA, CDR2 FQGNSA. V was clipped by 5 bases and J by 7 bases; unmatched bases: 5. The CDR3 consists of 14 residues. The CDR3 DNA reads TGTGCCAGCAGCCGCGGACAGGGGAACGGGGAGCTGTTTTTT. It is translated as CASSRGQGNGELFF.

The chain joins TRBV12-2 to TRBJ2-7; the table's D call, TRBD1, was not checked against the DNA. TRBV12-2 is a pseudogene segment. CDR3 size: 13 residues. The CDR3 sequence: CASRRTVPYEQYF. The CDR3 DNA follows: TGTGCAAGTCGACGGACAGTCCCCTACGAGCAGTACTTC.

This clone was seen once. This sequence joins TRBV14 and TRBJ2-1, with a weak D call TRBD1 (5 bases). CDR1 and CDR2 from the germline V gene are SGHDN and FVKESK. The ends were cut back, 1 base at V and 3 bases at J, with 7 bases in the middle. CDR3 size: 14 residues. The CDR3 region is CASSQVQGYNEQFF. CDR3 nucleotides: TGTGCCAGCAGCCAAGTTCAGGGCTACAATGAGCAGTTCTTC.

The chain combines TRBV19 with TRBJ2-7, with D perhaps TRBD1 or TRBD2 (5 bases each). Germline values: CDR1 LNHDA, CDR2 SQIVND (reference sequence). This CDR3 region has 14 residues. V dropped 6 bases and J dropped 3 bases, with 15 bases sitting between them. CDR3 coding DNA: TGTGCCAGTAGCACTCGGGACCAGATCTACGAGCAGTACTTC. Protein product: CASSTRDQIYEQYF.

The chain uses TRBV28 and TRBJ2-3; 8 nucleotides match TRBD2. This CDR3 has 12 residues. Germline CDR1 reads MDHEN; CDR2 reads SYDVKM. Germline trimming cut 10 bases from V and 1 base from J; bases unmatched to any gene: 1. Here the CDR3 DNA reads TGTGCCACGGGACTAGGCACAGATACGCAGTATTTT. This encodes CATGLGTDTQYF.

The rearrangement joins TRBV10-3 to TRBJ2-2; TRBD2 agrees at 14 bases. V was pared by 7 bases and J by 7 bases, with 11 bases of the junction left unmatched. Per germline, CDR1 ENHRY and CDR2 SYGVKD. The CDR3 has 17 amino acids. This CDR3 reads CAINAPGLAGEVGELFF. The CDR3 DNA reads TGTGCCATCAACGCCCCGGGACTAGCGGGAGAGGTCGGGGAGCTGTTTTTT.

The chain is built from TRBV5-1 and TRBJ1-1; D not certain. Germline V lookup: CDR1 SGHRS, CDR2 YFSETQ. The ends were cut back, 0 bases at V and 8 bases at J, with 8 bases in the middle. The CDR3 sequence is 12 residues long. CDR3 nucleotide sequence: TGCGCCAGCAGCTTGGAGGGCCCCGAAGCTTTCTTT. Its translation is CASSLEGPEAFF.

This clone has only a few counts. The chain links TRBV4-1 to TRBJ2-7; no clear D gene. The germline gives CDR1 MGHRA, CDR2 YSYEKL. V lost 5 bases and J lost 3, with 14 bases in between. CDR3 length: 14 amino acids. In DNA form, the CDR3 reads TGCGCCAGCAGCTCCACACAGATTCTCTACGAGCAGTACTTC. Amino acids: CASSSTQILYEQYF.

This sequence joins TRBV11-3 and TRBJ2-1; D may be TRBD2 (6 bases). The V and J ends lost 5 bases and 8 bases respectively, with 13 bases between them. The CDR3 has 13 amino acids. Germline loops: CDR1 SGHNT, CDR2 YENEEA. Here the CDR3 reads CASSPGSVDEQFF. CDR3 sequence (DNA): TGTGCCAGCAGCCCCGGGAGCGTGGATGAGCAGTTCTTC.

The chain combines TRBV27 with TRBJ2-1; no clear D. Germline V lookup: CDR1 MNHEY, CDR2 SMNVEV (reference sequence). Between the trimmed V and J ends, which lost 6 bases and 5 bases, there was a span of 11 bases. The CDR3 consists of 13 residues. CDR3 coding DNA: TGTGCCAGCAGCCACGACGCCCACAATGAGCAGTTCTTC. As protein: CASSHDAHNEQFF.

This chain joins TRBV5-1 and TRBJ2-7; D possibly corresponds to TRBD1 (6 bases). The ends were cut back, 1 base at V and 4 bases at J, with 12 bases in the middle. Germline CDR1 SGHRS, CDR2 YFSETQ. CDR3 length equals 14 residues. CDR3 in DNA: TGCGCCAGCAGCTTGTCTCAGGGGTTATACGAGCAGTACTTC. Translation gives CASSLSQGLYEQYF.

J is TRBJ2-1 and V is TRBV19, with 12 nucleotides matching TRBD2. V trimming: 2 bases; J trimming: 4 bases; junction bases outside the gene matches: 6. This CDR3 spans 17 amino acids. Per germline, CDR1 LNHDA and CDR2 SQIVND (reference sequence). CDR3 in amino acids: CASSIRLAGVVYNEQFF. CDR3 nucleotides: TGTGCCAGTAGTATAAGACTAGCGGGAGTAGTATACAATGAGCAGTTCTTC.

This clone has more than one count but fewer than ten. The rearrangement joins TRBV4-2 to TRBJ1-5; D is possibly TRBD1 (6 bases). Germline CDR1 LGHNA, CDR2 YNFKEQ. The length of the CDR3 is 16 residues. Trimming stripped 4 bases from V and 2 bases from J, with 15 bases between. CDR3 in amino acids: CASSPEQGDGNQPQHF. The CDR3 nucleotides read TGTGCCAGCAGCCCCGAACAGGGTGATGGCAATCAGCCCCAGCATTTT.

This rearrangement joins TRBV6-1 to TRBJ2-5; D might be TRBD1 (6 bases). The CDR3 spans 16 residues. The germline V gene encodes CDR1 MNHNS and CDR2 SASEGT. Trimming left V 2 bases short and J 4 bases short, with 17 bases between. The CDR3 DNA reads TGTGCCAGCAGTGAAAATTTAGGCAGGGGTGCAGAGACCCAGTACTTC. Amino acids: CASSENLGRGAETQYF.

The chain employs TRBV7-6 and TRBJ1-1; D perhaps matches TRBD1 (5 bases). The V gene lost 1 base and the J gene lost 6 bases, with 9 bases spanning the gap. Germline V gives CDR1 SGHVS, CDR2 FNYEAQ. The CDR3 is 13 amino acids. In nucleotides, the CDR3 is TGTGCCAGCAGCTTAGAGGGGATATCTGAAGCTTTCTTT. It codes for CASSLEGISEAFF.